A single sample gave rise to the 2 T cell receptor beta chains below, sequenced in a study of cytomegalovirus exposure and HLA in healthy donors. The PCR ran on 60 Vbeta and 13 Jbeta primers. The table came from immunoSEQ multiplex PCR; TCRdb's copy has only in-frame clones and leaves some out. This sample contains tens of thousands of clones. The specimen was PBMCs. The receptor source for this set is a man aged 18 to 30 in good health and CMV-seropositive.

The V gene is TRBV19, the J gene TRBJ1-5, with TRBD1 as a possible D gene (5 bases). The CDR3 runs to 15 residues. V lost 5 bases and J 2 bases, leaving 13 bases between the germline ends. Germline V gene sequence: CDR1 LNHDA, CDR2 SQIVND (reference sequence). CDR3 sequence (DNA): TGTGCCAGTAGTCAAGGGGCTCGGGGCAATCAGCCCCAGCATTTT. Its translation is CASSQGARGNQPQHF. Using reference TRBV19 and TRBJ1-5 for the parts outside the CDR3, the full variable domain is DGGITQSPKYLFRKEGQNVTLSCEQNLNHDAMYWYRQDPGQGLRLIYYSQIVNDFQKGDIAEGYSVSREKKESFPLTVTSAQKNPTAFYLCASSQGARGNQPQHFGDGTRLSIL.

This rearrangement joins TRBV6-1 to TRBJ2-2; perhaps TRBD1 as D (5 bases). Germline V gene lookup returns CDR1 MNHNS and CDR2 SASEGT. V was pared by 3 bases and J by 4 bases, with 12 bases between. This CDR3 contains 15 residues. The chain's CDR3 is CASSERQGGTGELFF. CDR3 sequence (DNA): TGTGCCAGCAGTGAGAGGCAGGGCGGCACCGGGGAGCTGTTTTTT.